This TCR beta chain was recorded in a study of human T cells and chemical hapten exposure (dated by TCRdb to about 2021). A note on the overall study: For sensitization, 2% DPC in acetone was applied to a roughly 2 cm by roughly 2 cm area of upper inner arm skin. Throughout the approximately 25-week study period, patients were also given weekly therapeutic DPC doses on the scalp. Libraries were combined into a pool for sequencing, and differences in TCR yield between samples came mainly from small differences in library volumes within the pool. Patient blood was sampled pre-sensitization (week 0) and at 2, 6 and about 24 weeks after DPC sensitization. The mostly female patient cohort included alopecia areata with under or over 50% scalp involvement, alopecia totalis and alopecia universalis. The study tracked peripheral blood TCR repertoire changes in vivo during primary and secondary sensitization to the hapten diphenylcyclopropenone (DPC) in alopecia patients. Around 29 alopecia patients provided blood for TCR sequencing at one to four time points (pre-sensitization, 2, 6 and 24 weeks). Patch testing on the upper back used Finn chambers containing 0.01% DPC, with scoring done after 6 days according to International Contact Dermatitis Research Group standards.

This specimen's time point label, interpreted: patch test 1, 2 weeks after DPC sensitization. The sample's treatment or condition label is to be understood as: therapeutic diphenylcyclopropenone sensitization with weekly scalp DPC. Blood at each patch-test visit was drawn before the patch test was applied. Patients were eligible if aged 18 to 70, diagnosed with alopecia and judged suitable for DPC therapy, and pregnant patients were excluded. Total RNA was isolated from unfractionated whole blood collected in Tempus Blood RNA tubes. According to the germline V gene, CDR1 reads LGHNA and CDR2 reads YSLEER. V and J are truncated by 0 bases and 1 base respectively, leaving an intervening sequence of 3 bases. The CDR3 contains 13 residues, cysteine and phenylalanine counted. Of all the DNA, just the CDR3 is kept, 39 bases in frame from base 1. Regarding this clonotype: Its antigen specificity is not known. A much more abundant neighbour one base away suggests this may be a read error.

Results and caveats for the whole study, not just this receptor: Compared with pre-sensitization or healthy control sets, expanded TCRs formed significantly more large CDR3 similarity clusters, which is consistent with antigen-driven responses. Alopecia, a presumed autoimmune disease, was present in all patients, so the immune response of the patients might differ from that of healthy individuals. After repeated subsampling, changes were observed in the strength of the expansion versus patch-test correlation and in the threshold at which the correlation became significant. The number of TCRs above 1 in 1000 frequency did not change with DPC sensitization; there was no evidence of global repertoire structure alterations. The number of PT1 expanded TCRs positively correlated with patch test score, significant at thresholds 8, 16 and 32 but not 4.

Library preparation employed RACE. Reads for this sample came from a NextSeq 500. Library preparation attached unique molecular identifiers to individual cDNA molecules for quantitative, reproducible TCR counting. For every blood RNA sample, sequencing covered both the TCR alpha and TCR beta chains. Per the original workflow: A median of roughly 100,000 TCRs per sample was observed, with a range of about 23,224 to 690,600. The Decombinator software suite was used to annotate the V, J and CDR3 of the TCR reads. Every sample was subsampled to the same number of TCRs (28,000) for the PS versus PT1 abundance plots. Expanded TCRs were defined as absent before sensitization and observed at least eight times at the 2-week time point. TCRdb ran its own pipeline on the public reads, namely fastp trimming at Q25 and MiXCR clone calling, and kept in-frame beta chains. Each entry merges the rows of one CDR3 protein and shows their most common DNA and genes. Clone size and V and J calls follow TCRdb, not the original study. The sample table holds fewer than 400,000 distinct CDR3 sequences, of which about 7% were seen once. The ten largest clones capture 7.5% to 8.5% of the sample.

The sequence links TRBV4-3 to TRBJ1-1; the D gene lacks a confident call. Source: whole blood, taken in connection with sensitization to the hapten diphenylcyclopropenone (DPC). This sequence was found in a woman between 18 and 30 years old with alopecia areata. Some clones in this sample may be carry-over from other donors' samples. The CDR3 region: CASSQDGNTEAFF. The nucleotide sequence reads as follows: TGCGCCAGCAGCCAAGACGGGAACACTGAAGCTTTCTTT.